Listed below are T cell receptor beta chains from one sample, sequenced in a study of shared clonotypes between healthy human individuals. The protocol was immunoSEQ multiplex PCR, while the TCRdb copy is restricted to in-frame clones and leaves out a portion. The sample consists of some 2.1 million clones, just under 95% of them appearing once. Sequenced material: naive CD8+ T cells from PBMCs. The receptors derive from a man between 18 and 35 years old in good health. Some clones in this sample may be carry-over from other donors' samples. The CDR3 runs from the conserved cysteine through the conserved F or W. Fields, in order: V gene, J gene, clone size, D gene, CDR3 DNA, CDR3 protein. A D gene is named only where the DNA matches it firmly. The size entry is marked missing in some rows and otherwise reads once, few, many or a size class.

TRBV29-1,TRBJ1-2,-,-,TGCAGCGTTGAAGTTCAGGGGCGTAACTATGGCTACACCTTC,CSVEVQGRNYGYTF
TRBV13,TRBJ2-1,-,TRBD2,TGTGCCAGCAGCGACAAGCGGGAGATAGATGAGCAGTTCTTC,CASSDKREIDEQFF
TRBV1,TRBJ2-2,-,-,TGCACCAGCAGCCAAGATATAGCGGGAGGGCCGGGACAGACCGGGGAGCTGTTTTTT,CTSSQDIAGGPGQTGELFF
TRBV5-1,TRBJ2-7,few,TRBD2,TGCGCCAGCAGCTTGGGCCTAGCGGGAGTTTACGAGCAGTACTTC,CASSLGLAGVYEQYF
TRBV13,TRBJ2-1,-,TRBD1,TGTGCCAGCACCCGCCGGACAGGTGAACCGAGCTCCTACAATGAGCAGTTCTTC,CASTRRTGEPSSYNEQFF
TRBV19,TRBJ1-5,few,-,TGTGCCAGTAGTATGGCGGGAGTCTCGCCCCAGCATTTT,CASSMAGVSPQHF
TRBV7-3,TRBJ2-3,-,TRBD2,TGTGCCAGCAGCTCCAATCTAGCGGGACCGTCGGATACGCAGTATTTT,CASSSNLAGPSDTQYF
TRBV4-3,TRBJ2-5,-,-,TGCGCCAGCAGCCAAAGGCTAGGGCCCGGGGAGACCCAGTACTTC,CASSQRLGPGETQYF
TRBV25-1,TRBJ2-3,-,-,TGTGCCAGCAGTGAGGACACCACCGGGGGTACGCAGTATTTT,CASSEDTTGGTQYF
TRBV6-5,TRBJ2-5,-,-,TGTGCCAGCAGTAGGCAGAGACTAAAATTAGAGACCCAGTACTTC,CASSRQRLKLETQYF
TRBV4-1,TRBJ2-1,-,TRBD2,TGCGCCAGCAGCCGCCACACGCCGACTAGCGAGTACAATGAGCAGTTCTTC,CASSRHTPTSEYNEQFF
TRBV6-5,TRBJ2-7,-,-,TGTGCCAGCAGTTACTCGACGGGTCAACGAGCCTACGAGCAGTACTTC,CASSYSTGQRAYEQYF
TRBV27,TRBJ2-7,-,-,TGTGCCAGCAGGGGGATTTTTGGCTACGAGCAGTACTTC,CASRGIFGYEQYF
TRBV19,TRBJ2-7,-,TRBD1,TGTGCCAGTAGCCCGGGACAGGGTGCTTCCTACGAGCAGTACTTC,CASSPGQGASYEQYF
TRBV6-6,TRBJ1-4,-,-,TGTGCCAGCAGTCCTTGGGGGGAAAAACTGTTTTTT,CASSPWGEKLFF
TRBV27,TRBJ1-2,-,-,TGTGCCAGCAGTGGGGGCCTCGGAGGGGGCTATGGCTACACCTTC,CASSGGLGGGYGYTF
TRBV11-2,TRBJ2-3,-,-,TGTGCCAGCGGATCTGGGCCTTCGGGGTATACGCAGTATTTT,CASGSGPSGYTQYF
TRBV4-1,TRBJ2-3,-,-,TGCGCCAGCCGCCTAGGAGATACGCAGTATTTT,CASRLGDTQYF
TRBV27,TRBJ2-1,-,-,TGTGCCAGCAGTTTTCGGGGCTGGAGGGGGAACGACAATGAGCAGTTCTTC,CASSFRGWRGNDNEQFF
TRBV4-1,TRBJ2-7,-,TRBD2,TGCGCCAGCAGCCAAGAGGGAACTAGCGGGACCTACGAGCAGTACTTC,CASSQEGTSGTYEQYF
TRBV27,TRBJ1-2,-,-,TGTGCCAGCAAACCCGGGCTCAACTATGGCTACACCTTC,CASKPGLNYGYTF
TRBV4-3,TRBJ2-6,-,-,TGCGCCAGCAGCCAAGATTTTTTTGCCACCCCGTCTGGGGCCAACGTCCTGACTTTC,CASSQDFFATPSGANVLTF
TRBV11-1,TRBJ2-5,-,-,TGTGCCAGCAGCTTTAGACGAACCCGACTAGTCGGCACCCAGTACTTC,CASSFRRTRLVGTQYF
TRBV5-1,TRBJ2-1,-,-,TGCGCCAGCAGCTTTTCCGACGGAAGCTGGGTGCAGTTCTTC,CASSFSDGSWVQFF
TRBV6-5,TRBJ1-1,-,-,TGTGCCAGCAGTTACGTCCCTAGTACTGAAGCTTTCTTT,CASSYVPSTEAFF
TRBV5-5,TRBJ1-5,-,TRBD1,TGTGCCAGCAGCGTAGACAGGGTCGGTCAGCCCCAGCATTTT,CASSVDRVGQPQHF
TRBV27,TRBJ2-7,few,-,TGTGCCAGCAGTATCAGGGTCTCCTACGAGCAGTACTTC,CASSIRVSYEQYF
TRBV28,TRBJ2-3,-,TRBD1,TGTGCCAGCAGCCCCGGGACAGGGGGGACAGATACGCAGTATTTT,CASSPGTGGTDTQYF
TRBV5-6,TRBJ2-3,-,TRBD2,TGTGCCAGCTCCTTAGGGAGGGATTTGGTAGCAGATACGCAGTATTTT,CASSLGRDLVADTQYF
TRBV7-9,TRBJ1-1,-,-,TGTGCCAGCAGCTTATCGGTGTCTGAAGCTTTCTTT,CASSLSVSEAFF
TRBV7-9,TRBJ2-1,-,-,TGTGCCAGCAGCTTAGCCACCTACAATGAGCAGTTCTTC,CASSLATYNEQFF
TRBV27,TRBJ1-3,once,TRBD1,TGTGCCAGCAGTTTATCGGGACAGCAAGGACCTGGAAACACCATATATTTT,CASSLSGQQGPGNTIYF
TRBV7-8,TRBJ2-7,-,-,TGTGCCAGCAGCTCGGAGCCGTTATACGAGCAGTACTTC,CASSSEPLYEQYF
TRBV5-4,TRBJ2-1,-,-,TGTGCCAGCAGCGCGCGCCGGGACTACAATGAGCAGTTCTTC,CASSARRDYNEQFF
TRBV28,TRBJ1-1,once,-,TGTGCCAGCAGACCAACAGGGTACACTGAAGCTTTCTTT,CASRPTGYTEAFF
TRBV4-1,TRBJ2-7,once,-,TGCGCCAGCAGCCAACTACTAACAGGTTACGAGCAGTACTTC,CASSQLLTGYEQYF
TRBV27,TRBJ2-1,-,-,TGTGCCAGCAGTCCGCAACCCACTATGTTCGGATACAATGAGCAGTTCTTC,CASSPQPTMFGYNEQFF
TRBV10-3,TRBJ2-7,once,-,TGTGCCATCAGTGATGAGGGTTTGCGCGAGCAGTACTTC,CAISDEGLREQYF
TRBV25-1,TRBJ2-7,-,TRBD1,TGTGCCAGCCAAGGGGACAGGGCCTCCTACGAGCAGTACTTC,CASQGDRASYEQYF
TRBV27,TRBJ1-2,-,TRBD1,TGTGCCAGCAGTTTAAAAGGGACAGGGTTCTATGGCTACACCTTC,CASSLKGTGFYGYTF
TRBV7-9,TRBJ1-1,-,-,TGTGCCAGCAGCTTGCCGGGACGCAACACTGAAGCTTTCTTT,CASSLPGRNTEAFF
TRBV27,TRBJ1-4,-,-,TGTGCCAGCAGTTCGACGGACCCAAATGAAAAACTGTTTTTT,CASSSTDPNEKLFF